This T cell receptor (beta chain) is from a study of radiotherapy plus CTLA-4 blockade in lung cancer. Only in-frame clones appear in the TCRdb table, and some are missing; sequencing was by immunoSEQ multiplex PCR. The sample holds under 90,000 clones, about two thirds seen once. Deletions cut 4 bases from V and 0 bases from J, with 15 bases between. The CDR3 is 16 amino acids. Germline V gene data show CDR1 as MDHEN and CDR2 as SYDVKM. Sequenced material: peripheral blood, taken from a patient treated with radiotherapy plus ipilimumab. The rearrangement uses TRBV28 and TRBJ1-1; D is unclear. This clonotype was sampled from a human donor with non-small cell lung cancer that progressed on radiotherapy plus ipilimumab. In DNA, the CDR3 is TGTGCCAGCAGTTCTTACGGGGTAGCGCTGAACACTGAAGCTTTCTTT. It specifies CASSSYGVALNTEAFF.